This TCR beta chain stems from a study of OX40 agonist ivuxolimab in advanced cancers. Findings of the study overall: Individuals who were partial responders at 0.1-3.0 mg/kg had clonal expansion that ranked among the lowest.

Produced via immunoSEQ multiplex PCR; TCRdb's table is partial and in-frame only. The sample has more than 25,000 clones, around nine tenths seen once. On this clone: Its specificity is not known.

The CDR3 extends over 17 amino acids. Trimming took 0 bases from V and 3 from J; bases not matched to a gene: 4. Germline CDR1 reads SGHRS; CDR2 reads YFSETQ. The sequencing used CD4+ or CD8+ T cells sorted from blood, collected in a trial of the OX40 agonist ivuxolimab. The chain recombines TRBV5-1 with TRBJ2-5, with TRBD2 matching 14 bases. The clonotype originates from an adult with an advanced solid tumor such as melanoma, head and neck, liver or kidney cancer. The CDR3 loop reads CASSLAWGLAGEETQYF. The CDR3 DNA is TGCGCCAGCAGCTTGGCTTGGGGACTAGCGGGGGAAGAGACCCAGTACTTC.